This is a list of T cell receptor beta chains from one sample in a study of shared clonotypes between healthy human individuals. Clones were read by immunoSEQ multiplex PCR, and TCRdb kept only the in-frame ones, dropping some. The sample lists more than 1 million clones; approximately 78% were seen once. Specimen: memory CD4+ T cells from PBMCs. The receptors were sampled from a man between 18 and 35 years old in good health. Some clones in this sample may be carry-over from other donors' samples. The CDR3 runs from the conserved cysteine through the conserved F or W. The order of the fields is J gene, clone size, D gene, V gene, CDR3 protein, CDR3 DNA. D genes are given only for firm matches. The size field is filled for only some rows; it gives once, few, many or a size class.

>TRBJ2-7|NA|TRBD1|TRBV5-1
CASSLADRGREQYF
TGCGCCAGCAGCTTGGCGGACAGGGGACGCGAGCAGTACTTC
>TRBJ1-5|once|NA|TRBV7-4
CASSLPSNQPQHF
TGTGCCAGCAGCCTCCCATCCAATCAGCCCCAGCATTTT
>TRBJ1-2|NA|NA|TRBV11-2
CASSPIRREYGYTF
TGTGCCAGCAGTCCAATCCGGCGGGAGTATGGCTACACCTTC
>TRBJ1-5|NA|TRBD1|TRBV6-1
CASSGQVHSNQPQHF
TGTGCCAGCAGCGGACAGGTACATAGCAATCAGCCCCAGCATTTT
>TRBJ2-3|once|TRBD2|TRBV7-9
CASSPRGRIASGSTDTQYF
TGTGCCAGCAGCCCCCGTGGTAGAATTGCTAGCGGAAGCACAGATACGCAGTATTTT
>TRBJ1-5|NA|NA|TRBV28
CASSSPYPFSGNQPQHF
TGTGCCAGCAGTTCCCCTTACCCCTTCTCTGGAAATCAGCCCCAGCATTTT
>TRBJ2-7|NA|NA|TRBV6-5
CASSLAPSWNYEQYF
TGTGCCAGCAGCCTAGCGCCTAGCTGGAACTACGAGCAGTACTTC
>TRBJ1-5|many|NA|TRBV4-1
CASSQDLSRGWQPQHF
TGCGCCAGCAGCCAAGATTTAAGCAGGGGTTGGCAGCCCCAGCATTTT
>TRBJ1-3|NA|NA|TRBV4-3
CASSQVAGGASGNTIYF
TGCGCCAGCAGCCAAGTCGCCGGTGGTGCCTCTGGAAACACCATATATTTT
>TRBJ2-7|many|NA|TRBV18
CASSQARGNEQYF
TGTGCCAGCTCACAAGCCAGGGGAAACGAGCAGTACTTC
>TRBJ2-3|few|NA|TRBV11-3
CASSLGSFGTDTQYF
TGTGCCAGCAGCTTAGGCTCCTTCGGCACAGATACGCAGTATTTT
>TRBJ1-1|NA|NA|TRBV4-3
CASSQDPSGQQRTEAFF
TGCGCCAGCAGCCAAGATCCGTCGGGTCAGCAGCGCACTGAAGCTTTCTTT